This T cell receptor beta chain stems from a study of T cells in Graves' hyperthyroidism and ophthalmopathy. Germline loops: CDR1 KGHDR, CDR2 SFDVKD. V lost 4 bases and J lost 1, with 3 bases in between. This CDR3 region has 12 residues. The TCR beta CDR3 regions underwent amplification using RNA transcripts as the source. RT-PCR in the first round (using the HTBI primer set) targeted the TCR CDR3. Each CDR3 protein is one row after TCRdb ran MiXCR on the multiplex PCR reads. This sample has hundreds of thousands of distinct CDR3 sequences, with about 17% found just once. This sequence originates from a woman in her 30s with Graves' hyperthyroidism. The sequenced material came from blood. The rearrangement joins TRBV24-1 to TRBJ1-2; D unclear. CDR3 residues: CATSDSNYGYTF. As DNA, the CDR3 is TGTGCCACCAGTGACAGTAACTATGGCTACACCTTC.